A single sample is the source of the 22 T cell receptor beta chains below, sequenced in a study of OX40 agonist ivuxolimab in advanced cancers. Some clones are missing from TCRdb's copy, which holds only in-frame ones; the method was immunoSEQ multiplex PCR. The table records about 98,000 clones, less than 90% of them present only once. Sequencing used CD4+ or CD8+ T cells sorted from blood, obtained in a trial of the OX40 agonist ivuxolimab. All receptors come from an adult with an advanced solid tumor such as melanoma, head and neck, liver or kidney cancer.

The rearrangement joins TRBV27 to TRBJ2-2, with D maybe TRBD2 (6 bases). CDR1 is MNHEY and CDR2 is SMNVEV in the germline V gene (reference sequence). Trimming cost V 7 bases and J 0 bases, with 12 bases left between them. The CDR3 length is 15 residues. CDR3 in DNA: TGTGCCAGCAAACTGGCGGGACCGAACACCGGGGAGCTGTTTTTT. Protein product: CASKLAGPNTGELFF.

The genes are TRBV7-2 and TRBJ1-5, with a weak D call TRBD1 (5 bases). The CDR3 extends over 13 amino acids. Germline V lookup: CDR1 SGHTA, CDR2 FQGNSA. Between the trimmed V and J ends, which lost 5 bases and 2 bases, there was a span of 7 bases. The chain's CDR3 is CASSGDGNQPQHF. The CDR3 region has the DNA TGTGCCAGCAGCGGGGACGGCAATCAGCCCCAGCATTTT. Combining the CDR3 with reference TRBV7-2 and TRBJ1-5 gives the whole variable domain GAGVSQSPSNKVTEKGKDVELRCDPISGHTALYWYRQSLGQGLEFLIYFQGNSAPDKSGLPSDRFSAERTGGSVSTLTIQRTQQEDSAVYLCASSGDGNQPQHFGDGTRLSIL.

This chain connects TRBV18 to TRBJ2-7, with 10 bases aligning to TRBD2. The CDR3 contains 14 residues. V shed 5 bases and J 0 bases; nucleotides not matched to a gene: 1. Looked up from germline, CDR1 is KGHSH and CDR2 is LQKENI. The CDR3 loop reads CASSGLAASYEQYF. The CDR3 bases are TGTGCCAGCTCAGGACTAGCGGCCTCCTACGAGCAGTACTTC.

V and J are TRBV30 and TRBJ2-2; D is undetermined. The CDR3 length is 13 residues. Germline-derived CDR1 and CDR2 are GTSNPN and SVGIG (reference sequence). Trimming removed 6 bases from V and 2 bases from J, with 10 bases in between. CDR3 region: CACRQVNTGELFF. CDR3 DNA sequence: TGTGCCTGCCGGCAGGTTAACACCGGGGAGCTGTTTTTT.

V usage is TRBV11-2 and J usage is TRBJ2-2, with TRBD2 matching 8 bases. Germline CDR1 reads SGHAT; CDR2 reads FQNNGV. Germline trimming cut 2 bases from V and 0 bases from J; bases unmatched to any gene: 2. CDR3 length equals 16 residues. Here the CDR3 DNA reads TGTGCCAGCAGCTTACTAGCGGGCACGAACACCGGGGAGCTGTTTTTT. Translated: CASSLLAGTNTGELFF.

The V gene is TRBV7-2, the J gene TRBJ1-2; the D gene is possibly TRBD1 (6 bases). CDR1 and CDR2 from the germline V gene are SGHTA and FQGNSA. The CDR3 contains 12 residues. Trimming shortened V by 3 bases and J by 8 bases, and 10 bases separated the two germline ends. DNA for the CDR3: TGTGCCAGCAGCTTCTCAGGGGAGGGCTACACCTTC. Its protein product is CASSFSGEGYTF.

This clone was detected only once. This chain links TRBV27 with TRBJ2-1; no clear D gene. Germline V gives CDR1 MNHEY, CDR2 SMNVEV (reference sequence). V dropped 2 bases and J dropped 0 bases, with 8 bases sitting between them. This CDR3 contains 15 residues. Here the CDR3 reads CASSLRRDSYNEQFF. As DNA, the CDR3 is TGTGCCAGCAGTTTAAGACGCGACTCCTACAATGAGCAGTTCTTC.

The V call is TRBV7-2, the J call TRBJ2-5; 15 bases agree with TRBD2. This CDR3 is built from 18 residues. Germline CDR1 SGHTA, CDR2 FQGNSA. V was pared by 1 base and J by 1 base, with 4 bases of the junction left unmatched. The CDR3 protein is CASSLGTSGRGGQETQYF. CDR3 nucleotides: TGTGCCAGCAGCTTAGGGACTAGCGGGAGGGGGGGCCAAGAGACCCAGTACTTC.

The rearrangement joins TRBV5-6 to TRBJ1-3, with D unclear. Trimming stripped 6 bases from V and 0 bases from J, with 4 bases between. The V gene's germline CDR1 is SGHDT and CDR2 YYEEEE. The CDR3 spans 12 residues. CDR3 in DNA: TGTGCCAGCACCTACTCTGGAAACACCATATATTTT. This sequence encodes CASTYSGNTIYF.

This clone was found once. The V call is TRBV19, the J call TRBJ1-2; 7 bases are shared with TRBD1. This CDR3 has 15 amino acids. The V and J ends lost 5 bases and 3 bases, in that order; junction bases with no gene match: 9. The germline gives CDR1 LNHDA, CDR2 SQIVND (reference sequence). In nucleotides, the CDR3 is TGTGCCAGTAGTGGAAACAGGGGCGCGGACTATGGCTACACCTTC. It encodes CASSGNRGADYGYTF.

The chain has TRBV6-4 and TRBJ2-7; the D is unclear. The CDR3 covers 12 residues. CDR1 MRHNA and CDR2 SNTAGT come from the germline V gene. The CDR3 bases are TGTGCCACCTCAAGGAATGAGGTATTTGGGCCCGTC. Amino acids: CATSRNEVFGPV.

This clone was detected only once. The chain links TRBV29-1 to TRBJ2-3, with a weak D call TRBD1 (6 bases). V was pared by 6 bases and J by 5 bases, with 9 bases between. This CDR3 spans 11 amino acids. CDR1 is SQVTM and CDR2 is ANQGSEA in the germline V gene. CDR3 coding DNA: TGCAGCGTATTGGACAGAGATACGCAGTATTTT. This gives the protein CSVLDRDTQYF.

The chain recombines TRBV6-5 with TRBJ1-1; D gene unclear. Trimming pared 5 bases from V and 0 bases from J, leaving 7 bases between. This CDR3 spans 13 amino acids. Germline loops: CDR1 MNHEY, CDR2 SVGAGI. The CDR3 loop reads CASSSTLNTEAFF. The CDR3 nucleotides read TGTGCCAGCAGTAGCACCTTGAACACTGAAGCTTTCTTT.

A few counts support this clone. The chain couples TRBV29-1 to TRBJ1-5; D call uncertain. This CDR3 has 12 amino acids. The germline gives CDR1 SQVTM, CDR2 ANQGSEA. V was clipped by 6 bases and J by 6 bases, with 12 bases between them. The CDR3 DNA is TGCAGCGTCGTAGAGCGGGGTCAGCCCCAGCATTTT. This encodes CSVVERGQPQHF. The variable domain in full, with the rest retrieved from reference TRBV29-1 and TRBJ1-5, is SAVISQKPSRDICQRGTSLTIQCQVDSQVTMMFWYRQQPGQSLTLIATANQGSEATYESGFVIDKFPISRPNLTFSTLTVSNMSPEDSSIYLCSVVERGQPQHFGDGTRLSIL.

The chain employs TRBV2 and TRBJ1-4; 7 bases agree with TRBD1. CDR1 SNHLY and CDR2 FYNNEI come from the germline V gene. V lost 6 bases to trimming and J lost 4 bases; unmatched junction nucleotides: 2. CDR3 length: 13 amino acids. The CDR3 region has the DNA TGTGCCAGCAGGGGACAGATTAATGAAAAACTGTTTTTT. It codes for CASRGQINEKLFF.

The J gene is TRBJ1-1, the V gene TRBV6-5, with D possibly TRBD1 on 6 matching bases. The CDR3 is made up of 15 amino acids. V shed 0 bases and J shed 0 bases, with 8 bases lying between them. Per germline, CDR1 MNHEY and CDR2 SVGAGI. The DNA for the CDR3 is TGTGCCAGCAGTTACTCGGGGGCAATGAACACTGAAGCTTTCTTT. Its protein product is CASSYSGAMNTEAFF.

In this sample, this clone turned up once. V gene TRBV19 combines with J gene TRBJ2-1; the match to TRBD1 covers 9 bases. V dropped 6 bases and J dropped 5; count of bases not matched to a gene: 11. The CDR3 sequence is 16 residues long. The germline CDR1 and CDR2 sequences are LNHDA and SQIVND (reference sequence). CDR3 in DNA: TGTGCCAGTAGCAAAACACCGGGACAGGGTGACAATGAGCAGTTCTTC. It translates to CASSKTPGQGDNEQFF.

The chain recombines TRBV19 with TRBJ1-3; D is possibly TRBD1 (5 bases). Germline V gene lookup returns CDR1 LNHDA and CDR2 SQIVND (reference sequence). Between the trimmed V and J ends, which lost 3 bases and 0 bases, there was a span of 9 bases. The CDR3 loop spans 15 amino acids. CDR3 residues: CASSIGTNSGNTIYF. CDR3 nucleotides: TGTGCCAGTAGTATCGGGACCAACTCTGGAAACACCATATATTTT. The full variable domain, with the rest looked up from reference TRBV19 and TRBJ1-3, is DGGITQSPKYLFRKEGQNVTLSCEQNLNHDAMYWYRQDPGQGLRLIYYSQIVNDFQKGDIAEGYSVSREKKESFPLTVTSAQKNPTAFYLCASSIGTNSGNTIYFGEGSWLTVV.

With regard to this clone: A read error may produce the germline difference seen at one junction end. The J gene is TRBJ1-2, the V gene TRBV4-1, with D possibly being TRBD1 (5 bases). The CDR3 runs 14 residues. Germline assignment: CDR1 MGHRA and CDR2 YSYEKL. The CDR3: CANSQEGTPVDLAF. The CDR3, as DNA: TGCGCCAACAGCCAAGAAGGGACGCCGGTTGACTTGGCCTTC.

The chain employs TRBV4-3 and TRBJ2-1; 11 nucleotides align to TRBD2. The CDR3 has 17 residues. The ends lost 4 bases at V and 3 bases at J; junction bases unmatched: 8. Germline values: CDR1 LGHNA, CDR2 YSLEER. CDR3 residues: CASSPALLAGGYNEQFF. CDR3 sequence (DNA): TGCGCCAGCAGCCCCGCCCTGCTAGCGGGAGGCTACAATGAGCAGTTCTTC.

The chain links TRBV5-8 to TRBJ2-7; D not certain. CDR1 is SGHTS, CDR2 YDEGEE, per germline. This CDR3 is 14 amino acids long. The V gene lost 3 bases and the J gene lost 0 bases, with 10 bases spanning the gap. As DNA, the CDR3 is TGTGCCAGCAGCTATGGGCATAGCTCCTACGAGCAGTACGTC. Amino acids: CASSYGHSSYEQYV.

The chain joins TRBV10-3 to TRBJ1-2; TRBD1 is a possible D gene (5 bases). CDR3 size: 13 residues. V dropped 2 bases and J dropped 8 bases, with 12 bases sitting between them. Germline loops: CDR1 ENHRY, CDR2 SYGVKD. The CDR3 nucleotides read TGTGCCATCAGTGAGACTCGGGGGGACGGCTACACCTTC. This encodes CAISETRGDGYTF.